Below, one T cell receptor (beta chain) is given with its context. These data belong to a study of T cell responses to AZD1222 COVID-19 vaccine. Data came from immunoSEQ multiplex PCR; TCRdb stores just in-frame clones and leaves some out. The sample has tens of thousands of clones; just over 90% are singletons. Sequencing was performed on peripheral blood, taken on day 0 of MenACWY control vaccination. The clonotype was recovered from an adult in good health.

CDR3: CASSPGRQGPTGELFF. The CDR3 DNA follows: TGTGCCAGCAGTCCCGGGCGCCAGGGACCCACCGGGGAGCTGTTTTTT. The chain combines TRBV5-6 with TRBJ2-2, with D perhaps assigned TRBD1 or TRBD2 (5 bases each). The CDR3 spans 16 residues. V was shortened by 5 bases and J by 4 bases, with 18 bases between the two germline ends. Germline V gene data show CDR1 as SGHDT and CDR2 as YYEEEE.